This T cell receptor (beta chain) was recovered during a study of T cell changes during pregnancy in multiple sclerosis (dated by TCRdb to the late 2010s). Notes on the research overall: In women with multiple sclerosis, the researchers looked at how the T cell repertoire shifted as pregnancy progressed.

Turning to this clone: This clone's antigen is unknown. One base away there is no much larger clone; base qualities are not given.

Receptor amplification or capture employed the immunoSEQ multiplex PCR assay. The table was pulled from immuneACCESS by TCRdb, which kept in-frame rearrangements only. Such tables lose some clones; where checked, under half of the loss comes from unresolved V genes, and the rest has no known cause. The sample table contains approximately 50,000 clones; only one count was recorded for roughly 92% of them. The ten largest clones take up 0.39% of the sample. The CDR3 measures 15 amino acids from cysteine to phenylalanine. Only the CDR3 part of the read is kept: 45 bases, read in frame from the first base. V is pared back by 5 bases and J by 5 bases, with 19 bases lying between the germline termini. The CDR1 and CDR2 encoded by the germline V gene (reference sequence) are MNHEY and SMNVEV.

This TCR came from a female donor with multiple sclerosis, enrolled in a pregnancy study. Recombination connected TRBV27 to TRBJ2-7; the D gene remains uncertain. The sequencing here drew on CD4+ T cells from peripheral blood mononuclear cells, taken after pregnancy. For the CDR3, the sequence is CASSPPWADKNEQYF. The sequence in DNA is TGTGCCAGCAGTCCACCGTGGGCTGATAAAAACGAGCAGTACTTC.